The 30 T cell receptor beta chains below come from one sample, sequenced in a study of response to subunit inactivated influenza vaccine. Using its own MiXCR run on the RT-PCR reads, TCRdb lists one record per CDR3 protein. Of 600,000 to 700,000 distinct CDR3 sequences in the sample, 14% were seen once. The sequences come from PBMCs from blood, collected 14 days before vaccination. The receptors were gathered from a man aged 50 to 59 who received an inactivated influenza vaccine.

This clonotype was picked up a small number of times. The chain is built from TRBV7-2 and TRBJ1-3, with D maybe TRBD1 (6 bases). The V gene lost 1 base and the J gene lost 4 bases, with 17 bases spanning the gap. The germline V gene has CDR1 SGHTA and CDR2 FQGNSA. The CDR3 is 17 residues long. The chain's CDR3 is CASSLGILGGAGNTIYF. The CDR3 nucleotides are TGTGCCAGCAGCTTAGGGATTCTGGGGGGCGCGGGAAACACCATATATTTT.

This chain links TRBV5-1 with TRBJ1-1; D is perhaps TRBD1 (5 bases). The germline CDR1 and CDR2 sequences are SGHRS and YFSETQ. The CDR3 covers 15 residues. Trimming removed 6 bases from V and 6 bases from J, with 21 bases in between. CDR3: CASKFGGRGASEAFF. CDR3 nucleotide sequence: TGCGCCAGCAAGTTTGGCGGGCGAGGGGCCTCTGAAGCTTTCTTT.

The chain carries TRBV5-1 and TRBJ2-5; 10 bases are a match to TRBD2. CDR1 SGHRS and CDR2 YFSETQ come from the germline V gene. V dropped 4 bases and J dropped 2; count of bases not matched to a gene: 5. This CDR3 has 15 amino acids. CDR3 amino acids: CASSHGTSEQETQYF. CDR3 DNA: TGCGCCAGCAGCCACGGGACTAGCGAGCAAGAGACCCAGTACTTC.

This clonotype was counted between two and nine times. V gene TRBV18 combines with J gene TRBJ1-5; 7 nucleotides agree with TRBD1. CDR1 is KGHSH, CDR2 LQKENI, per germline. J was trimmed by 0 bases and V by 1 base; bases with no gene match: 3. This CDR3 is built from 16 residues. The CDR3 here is CASSPRGQNSNQPQHF. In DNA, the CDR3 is TGTGCCAGCTCACCACGGGGACAGAATAGCAATCAGCCCCAGCATTTT. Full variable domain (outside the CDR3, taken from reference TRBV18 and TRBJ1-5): NAGVMQNPRHLVRRRGQEARLRCSPMKGHSHVYWYRQLPEEGLKFMVYLQKENIIDESGMPKERFSAEFPKEGPSILRIQQVVRGDSAAYFCASSPRGQNSNQPQHFGDGTRLSIL.

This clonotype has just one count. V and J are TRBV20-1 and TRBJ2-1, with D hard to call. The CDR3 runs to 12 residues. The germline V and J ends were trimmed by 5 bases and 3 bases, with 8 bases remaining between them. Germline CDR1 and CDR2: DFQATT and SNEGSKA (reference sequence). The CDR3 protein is CSAWTDYNEQFF. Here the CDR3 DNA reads TGCAGTGCTTGGACGGACTACAATGAGCAGTTCTTC.

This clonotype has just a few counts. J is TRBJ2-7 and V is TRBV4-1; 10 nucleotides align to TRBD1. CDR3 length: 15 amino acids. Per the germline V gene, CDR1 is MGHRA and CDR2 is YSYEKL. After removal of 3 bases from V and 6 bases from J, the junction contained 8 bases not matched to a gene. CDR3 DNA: TGCGCCAGCAGCCACCGACAGGGGGCGAAGGGCGAGCAGTACTTC. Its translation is CASSHRQGAKGEQYF.

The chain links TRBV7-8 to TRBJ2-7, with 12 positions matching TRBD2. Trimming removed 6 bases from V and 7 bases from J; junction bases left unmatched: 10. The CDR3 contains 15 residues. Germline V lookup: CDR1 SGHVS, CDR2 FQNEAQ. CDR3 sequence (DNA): TGTGCCAGCAGACCCTCCCTAGCGGGAGGGCGGGAGCAGTACTTC. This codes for CASRPSLAGGREQYF. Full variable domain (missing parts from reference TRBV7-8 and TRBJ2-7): GAGVSQSPRYKVAKRGQDVALRCDPISGHVSLFWYQQALGQGPEFLTYFQNEAQLDKSGLPSDRFFAERPEGSVSTLKIQRTQQEDSAVYLCASRPSLAGGREQYFGPGTRLTVT.

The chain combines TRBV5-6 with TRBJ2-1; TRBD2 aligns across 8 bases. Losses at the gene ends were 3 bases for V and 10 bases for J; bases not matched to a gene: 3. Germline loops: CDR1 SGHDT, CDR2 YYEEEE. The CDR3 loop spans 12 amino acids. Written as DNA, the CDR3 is TGTGCCAGCAGCTACCAGCGGGGGGAGCAGTTCTTC. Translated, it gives CASSYQRGEQFF.

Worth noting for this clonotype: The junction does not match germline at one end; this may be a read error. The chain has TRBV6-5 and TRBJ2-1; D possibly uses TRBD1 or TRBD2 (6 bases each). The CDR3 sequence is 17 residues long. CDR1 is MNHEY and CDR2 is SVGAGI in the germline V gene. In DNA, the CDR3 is TGTGCCAGCAGTCACTCTGTCGGGGGCCAGGCTTACAATGAGCAGTTCTTC. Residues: CASSHSVGGQAYNEQFF.

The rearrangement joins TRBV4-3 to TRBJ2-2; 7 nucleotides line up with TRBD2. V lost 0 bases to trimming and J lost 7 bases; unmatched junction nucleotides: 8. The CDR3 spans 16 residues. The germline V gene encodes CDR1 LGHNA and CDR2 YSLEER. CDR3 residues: CASSQDWGLPGGELFF. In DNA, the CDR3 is TGCGCCAGCAGCCAAGATTGGGGACTACCTGGCGGGGAGCTGTTTTTT.

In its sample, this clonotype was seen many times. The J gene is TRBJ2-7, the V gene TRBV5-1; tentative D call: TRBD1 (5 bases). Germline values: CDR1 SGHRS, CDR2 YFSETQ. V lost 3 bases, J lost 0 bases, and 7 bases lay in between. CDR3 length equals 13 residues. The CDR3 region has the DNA TGCGCCAGCAGCTCAGGACACTCCTACGAGCAGTACTTC. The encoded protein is CASSSGHSYEQYF.

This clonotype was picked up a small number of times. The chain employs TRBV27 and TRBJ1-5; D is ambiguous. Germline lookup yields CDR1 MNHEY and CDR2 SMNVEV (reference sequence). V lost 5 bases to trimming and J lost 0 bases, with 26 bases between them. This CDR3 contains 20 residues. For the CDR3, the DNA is TGTGCCAGCAGTCTTTCGCCATATGGGAACAATCTATATAGCAATCAGCCCCAGCATTTT. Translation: CASSLSPYGNNLYSNQPQHF.

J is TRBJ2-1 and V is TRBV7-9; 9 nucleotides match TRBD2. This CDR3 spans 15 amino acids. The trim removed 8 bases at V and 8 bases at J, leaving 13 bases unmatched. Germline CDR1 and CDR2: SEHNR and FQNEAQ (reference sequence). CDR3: CASGPAGGNSYEQFF. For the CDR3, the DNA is TGTGCCAGCGGACCAGCGGGAGGTAATTCCTATGAGCAGTTCTTC.

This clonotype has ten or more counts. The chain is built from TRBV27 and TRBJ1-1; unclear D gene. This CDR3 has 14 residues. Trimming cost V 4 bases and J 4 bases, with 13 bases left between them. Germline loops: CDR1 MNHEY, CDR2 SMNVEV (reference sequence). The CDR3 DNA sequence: TGTGCCAGCAGTTACGGTCTGGGCGGCACTGAAGCTTTCTTT. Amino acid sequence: CASSYGLGGTEAFF.

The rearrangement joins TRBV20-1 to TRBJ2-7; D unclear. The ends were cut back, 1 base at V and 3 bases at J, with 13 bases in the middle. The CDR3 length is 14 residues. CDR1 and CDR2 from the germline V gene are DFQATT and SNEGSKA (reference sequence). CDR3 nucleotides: TGCAGTGCTAGAGTTCCTTCCCGGAACTACGAGCAGTACTTC. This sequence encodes CSARVPSRNYEQYF.

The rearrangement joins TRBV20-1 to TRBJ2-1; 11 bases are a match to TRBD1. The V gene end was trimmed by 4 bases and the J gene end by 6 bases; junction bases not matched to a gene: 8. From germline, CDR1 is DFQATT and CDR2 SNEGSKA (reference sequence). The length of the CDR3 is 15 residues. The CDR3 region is CSAILPGTGGNEQFF. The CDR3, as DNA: TGCAGTGCTATCCTCCCCGGGACAGGGGGCAATGAGCAGTTCTTC.

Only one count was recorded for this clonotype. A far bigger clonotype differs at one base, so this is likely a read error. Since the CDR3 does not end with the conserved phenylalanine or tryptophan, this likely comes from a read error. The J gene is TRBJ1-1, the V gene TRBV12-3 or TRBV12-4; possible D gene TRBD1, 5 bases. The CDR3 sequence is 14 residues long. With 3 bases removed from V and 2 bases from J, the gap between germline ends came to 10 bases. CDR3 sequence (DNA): TGTGCCAGCAGTTTGGGGCAAACCAACACTGAAGCTTTCTCT. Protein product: CASSLGQTNTEAFS.

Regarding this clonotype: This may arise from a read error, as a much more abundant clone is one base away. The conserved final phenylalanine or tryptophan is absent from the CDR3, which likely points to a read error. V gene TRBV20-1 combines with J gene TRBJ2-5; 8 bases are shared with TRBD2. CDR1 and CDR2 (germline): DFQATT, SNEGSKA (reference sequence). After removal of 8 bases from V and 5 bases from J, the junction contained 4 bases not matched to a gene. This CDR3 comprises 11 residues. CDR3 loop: CSPRLAETQYL. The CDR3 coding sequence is TGCAGTCCCCGACTAGCGGAGACCCAGTACCTC.

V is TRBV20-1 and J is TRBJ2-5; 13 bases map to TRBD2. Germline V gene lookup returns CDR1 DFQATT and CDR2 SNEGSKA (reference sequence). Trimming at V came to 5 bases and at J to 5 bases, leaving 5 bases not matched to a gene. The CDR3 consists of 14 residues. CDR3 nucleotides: TGCAGTGCTCAGGGACTAGCGGGAATGGAGACCCAGTACTTC. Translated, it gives CSAQGLAGMETQYF.

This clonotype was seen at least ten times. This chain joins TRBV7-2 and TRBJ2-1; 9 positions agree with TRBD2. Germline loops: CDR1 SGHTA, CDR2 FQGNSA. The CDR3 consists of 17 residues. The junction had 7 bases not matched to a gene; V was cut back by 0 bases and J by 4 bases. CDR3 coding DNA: TGTGCCAGCAGCTTAGCTCCCGTGACTAGCGGATACAATGAGCAGTTCTTC. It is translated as CASSLAPVTSGYNEQFF. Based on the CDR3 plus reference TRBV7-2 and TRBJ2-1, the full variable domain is GAGVSQSPSNKVTEKGKDVELRCDPISGHTALYWYRQSLGQGLEFLIYFQGNSAPDKSGLPSDRFSAERTGGSVSTLTIQRTQQEDSAVYLCASSLAPVTSGYNEQFFGPGTRLTVL.

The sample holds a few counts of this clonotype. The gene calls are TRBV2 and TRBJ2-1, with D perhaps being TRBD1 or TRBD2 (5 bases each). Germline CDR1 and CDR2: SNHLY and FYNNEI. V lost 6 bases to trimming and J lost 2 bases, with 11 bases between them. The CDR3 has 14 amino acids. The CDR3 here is CASRGRGPYNEQFF. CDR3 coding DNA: TGTGCCAGCAGGGGCCGGGGCCCCTACAATGAGCAGTTCTTC.

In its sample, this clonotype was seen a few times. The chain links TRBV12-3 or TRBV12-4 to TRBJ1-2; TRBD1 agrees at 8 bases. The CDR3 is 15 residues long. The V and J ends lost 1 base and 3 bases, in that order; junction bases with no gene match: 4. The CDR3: CASSLVAGGDYGYTF. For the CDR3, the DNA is TGTGCCAGCAGTTTAGTGGCAGGGGGCGACTATGGCTACACCTTC.

CDR3 residues: CASSLGGGRGVNEQFF. In DNA, the CDR3 is TGTGCCAGCAGCTTAGGCGGCGGGAGGGGGGTCAATGAGCAGTTCTTC. The chain couples TRBV7-2 to TRBJ2-1; the match to TRBD2 covers 9 bases. V was clipped by 1 base and J by 6 bases; unmatched bases: 7. The length of the CDR3 is 16 residues. Germline V gene data show CDR1 as SGHTA and CDR2 as FQGNSA.

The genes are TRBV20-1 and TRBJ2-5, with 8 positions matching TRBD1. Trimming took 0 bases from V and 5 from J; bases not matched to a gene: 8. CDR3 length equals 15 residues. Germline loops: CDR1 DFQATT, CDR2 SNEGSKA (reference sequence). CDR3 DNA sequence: TGCAGTGCTAGAGAGGATCCAGGGGGCCGGGAGACCCAGTACTTC. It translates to CSAREDPGGRETQYF.

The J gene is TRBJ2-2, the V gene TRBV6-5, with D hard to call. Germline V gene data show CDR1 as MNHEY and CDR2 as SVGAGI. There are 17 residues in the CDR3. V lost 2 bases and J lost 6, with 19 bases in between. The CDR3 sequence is CASSYMGKGKGPGELFF. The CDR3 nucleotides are TGTGCCAGCAGTTACATGGGAAAAGGAAAAGGGCCCGGGGAGCTGTTTTTT.

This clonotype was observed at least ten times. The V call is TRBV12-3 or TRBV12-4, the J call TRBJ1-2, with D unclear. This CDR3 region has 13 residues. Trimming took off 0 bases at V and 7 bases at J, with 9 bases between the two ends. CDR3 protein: CASSLAGHSGYTF. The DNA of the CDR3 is TGTGCCAGCAGTTTAGCGGGCCACAGTGGCTACACCTTC.

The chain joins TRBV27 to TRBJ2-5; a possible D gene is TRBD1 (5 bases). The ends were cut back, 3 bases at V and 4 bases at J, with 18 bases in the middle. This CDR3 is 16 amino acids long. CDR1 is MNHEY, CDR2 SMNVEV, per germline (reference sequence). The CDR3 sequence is CASSFLKGFEPETQYF. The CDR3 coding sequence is TGTGCCAGCAGTTTCCTTAAGGGGTTTGAACCAGAGACCCAGTACTTC.

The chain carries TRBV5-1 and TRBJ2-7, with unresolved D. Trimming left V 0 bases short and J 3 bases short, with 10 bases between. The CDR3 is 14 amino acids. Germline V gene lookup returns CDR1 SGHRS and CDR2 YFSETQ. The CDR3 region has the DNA TGCGCCAGCAGCTTGGAACGAGCATACTACGAGCAGTACTTC. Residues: CASSLERAYYEQYF.

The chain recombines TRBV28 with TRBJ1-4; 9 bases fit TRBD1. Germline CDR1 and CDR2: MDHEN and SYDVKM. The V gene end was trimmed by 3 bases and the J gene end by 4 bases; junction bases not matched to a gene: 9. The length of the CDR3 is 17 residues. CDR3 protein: CASSLPRQGDGNEKLFF. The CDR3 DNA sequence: TGTGCCAGCAGTTTGCCCCGACAGGGGGACGGTAATGAAAAACTGTTTTTT.

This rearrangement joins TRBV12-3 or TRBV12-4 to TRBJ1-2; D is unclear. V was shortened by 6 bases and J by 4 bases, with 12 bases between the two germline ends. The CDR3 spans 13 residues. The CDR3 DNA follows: TGTGCCAGCAGGCTATCAGGTGCCTATGGCTACACCTTC. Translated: CASRLSGAYGYTF.